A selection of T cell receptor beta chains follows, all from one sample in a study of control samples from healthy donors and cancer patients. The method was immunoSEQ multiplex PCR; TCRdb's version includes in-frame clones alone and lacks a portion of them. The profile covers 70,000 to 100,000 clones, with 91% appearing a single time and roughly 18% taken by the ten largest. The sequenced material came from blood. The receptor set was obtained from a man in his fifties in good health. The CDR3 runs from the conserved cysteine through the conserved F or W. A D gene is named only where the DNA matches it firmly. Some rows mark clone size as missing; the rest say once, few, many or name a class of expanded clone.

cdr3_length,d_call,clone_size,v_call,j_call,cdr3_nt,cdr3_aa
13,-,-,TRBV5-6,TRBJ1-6,TGTGCCAGCAGCTTGGCGACGAGAGAGGCCCTCCACTTT,CASSLATREALHF
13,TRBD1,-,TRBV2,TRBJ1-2,TGTGCCAGCAGTCCGGGACAGGGTACGGGCTACACCTTC,CASSPGQGTGYTF
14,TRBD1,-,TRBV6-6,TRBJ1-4,TGTGCCAGCCAAATCCAGGGGGCGCAGGGAAAACTGTTTTTT,CASQIQGAQGKLFF
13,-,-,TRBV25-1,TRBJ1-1,TGTGCCAGCAGTGACTGGGGGGGCCCTGAAGCTTTCTTT,CASSDWGGPEAFF
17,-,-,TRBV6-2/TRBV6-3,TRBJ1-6,TGTGCCAGCAGTTCGCACCCGGGACGGCTGAAAGGTTCACCCCTCCACTTT,CASSSHPGRLKGSPLHF
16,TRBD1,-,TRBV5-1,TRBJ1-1,TGCGCCAGCAGCTTCGTAACAGGGGCGCTGAACACTGAAGCTTTCTTT,CASSFVTGALNTEAFF
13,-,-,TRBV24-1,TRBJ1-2,TGTGCCACCAGTGTGGAAGGTGTGGGAGGCTACACCTTC,CATSVEGVGGYTF
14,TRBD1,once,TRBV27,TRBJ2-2,TGTGCCACCAGGGGGCTAAGAGTTACCGGGGAGCTGTTTTTT,CATRGLRVTGELFF
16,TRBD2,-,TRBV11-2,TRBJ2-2,TGTGCCAGCAGCCCCATAGCGGGCCGGGGCACCGGGGAGCTGTTTTTT,CASSPIAGRGTGELFF
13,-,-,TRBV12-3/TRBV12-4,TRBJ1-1,TGTGCCAGCACCTTGCTTCTGAACACTGAAGCTTTCTTT,CASTLLLNTEAFF
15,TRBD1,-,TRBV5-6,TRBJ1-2,TGTGCCAGCAGCGTTCCGGGACAGGGGGACTATGGCTACACCTTC,CASSVPGQGDYGYTF
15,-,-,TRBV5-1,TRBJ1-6,TGCGCCAGCATCCCGCACCTGAGGGATAATTCACCCCTCCACTTT,CASIPHLRDNSPLHF
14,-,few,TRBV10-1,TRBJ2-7,TGCGCCAGCAGTGAGTCTCGTAGGCCCCCCGAGCAGTACTTC,CASSESRRPPEQYF
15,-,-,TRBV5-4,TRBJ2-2,TGTGCCAGCAGCAAAGCCAAAGGGAACACCGGGGAGCTGGTTTTT,CASSKAKGNTGELVF
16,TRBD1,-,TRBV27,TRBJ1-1,TGTGCCAGCAGTTTACGGGGACAGGCTCTTAACACTGAAGCTTTCTTT,CASSLRGQALNTEAFF
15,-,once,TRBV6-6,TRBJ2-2,TGTGCCAGCAGTCTGGGCATCTTTAACACCGGGGAGCTGTTTTTT,CASSLGIFNTGELFF
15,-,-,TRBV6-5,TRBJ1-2,TGTGCCGCAGGGAGCCGTCGGGACGGACCATATGGCTACACCTTC,CAAGSRRDGPYGYTF
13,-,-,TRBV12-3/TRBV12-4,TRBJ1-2,TGTGCCAGCAGCTCTGGGGGACGGCGAGGCTACACCTTC,CASSSGGRRGYTF
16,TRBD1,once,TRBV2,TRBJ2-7,TGTGCCAGCAGTCCGCGACACGGACAGGGGGCCTACGAGCAGTACTTC,CASSPRHGQGAYEQYF
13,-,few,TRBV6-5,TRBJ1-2,TGTGCCAGCAATCCCGGGACATTATATGGCTACACCTTC,CASNPGTLYGYTF
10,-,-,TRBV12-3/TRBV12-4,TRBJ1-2,TGTGCCAGGAGGTTCTCCGGCTACACCTTC,CARRFSGYTF
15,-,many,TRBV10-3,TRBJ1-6,TGTGCCATCAGTGGGAAACAGGGCTGGAATTCACCCCTCCACTTT,CAISGKQGWNSPLHF
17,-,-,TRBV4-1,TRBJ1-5,TGCGCCAGCAGCCAGCCCAGACAAACCAACCTTAATCAGCCCCAGCATTTT,CASSQPRQTNLNQPQHF
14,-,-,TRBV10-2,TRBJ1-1,TGCGCCAGCAGCCTCACGGGTGGGAACACTGAAGCTTTCTTT,CASSLTGGNTEAFF
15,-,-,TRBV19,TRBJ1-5,TGTGCCAGTAGTACCCGCGCAGGAGGCAATCAGCCCCAGCATTTT,CASSTRAGGNQPQHF
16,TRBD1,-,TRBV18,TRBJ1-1,TGTGCCAGCTCACCGCTCCCGACAGGGAGTACCACTGAAGCTTTCTTT,CASSPLPTGSTTEAFF
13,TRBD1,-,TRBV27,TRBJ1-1,TGTGCCAGCAAAGGGGGCATGAACACTGAAGCTTTCTTT,CASKGGMNTEAFF
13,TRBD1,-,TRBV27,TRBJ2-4,TGTGCCAGCAGTAGGACAGGTGAGGACATTCAGTACTTC,CASSRTGEDIQYF
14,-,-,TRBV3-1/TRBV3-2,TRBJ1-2,TGTGCCAGCAGCCCGACAACGAATAACTATGGCTACACCTTC,CASSPTTNNYGYTF
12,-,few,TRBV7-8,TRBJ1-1,TGTGCCAGCAGCTTAGCTAGGGGTGAAGCTTTCTTT,CASSLARGEAFF
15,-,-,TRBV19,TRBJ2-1,TGTGCCAGTAGTATCAGGGAGGTCCTACAATACGAGCAGTTCTTC,CASSIREVLQYEQFF
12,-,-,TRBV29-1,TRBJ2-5,TGCAGCGTGCCGGGACAATGGGAGACCCAGTACTTC,CSVPGQWETQYF
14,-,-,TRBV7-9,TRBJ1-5,TGTGCCAGCAGCGCGGACACTGGCAATCAGCCCCAGCATTTT,CASSADTGNQPQHF
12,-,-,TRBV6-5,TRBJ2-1,TGTGCCAGCAGTCCCAGTGGGAATGAGCAGTTCTTC,CASSPSGNEQFF